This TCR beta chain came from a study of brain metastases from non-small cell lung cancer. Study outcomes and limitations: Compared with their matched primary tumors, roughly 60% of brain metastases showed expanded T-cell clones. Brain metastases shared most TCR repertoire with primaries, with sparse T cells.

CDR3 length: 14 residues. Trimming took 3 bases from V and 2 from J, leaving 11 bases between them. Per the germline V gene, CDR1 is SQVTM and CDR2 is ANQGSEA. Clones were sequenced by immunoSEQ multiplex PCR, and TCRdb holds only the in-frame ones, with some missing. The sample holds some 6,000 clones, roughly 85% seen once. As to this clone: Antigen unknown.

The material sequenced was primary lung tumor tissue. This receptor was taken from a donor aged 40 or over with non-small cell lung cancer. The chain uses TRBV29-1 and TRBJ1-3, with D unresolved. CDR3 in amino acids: CSVDGGNPGNTIYF. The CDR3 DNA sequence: TGCAGCGTTGACGGAGGGAACCCTGGAAACACCATATATTTT.